The rows below give T cell receptor beta chains drawn from one sample of a study of control samples from healthy donors and cancer patients. The method was immunoSEQ multiplex PCR; TCRdb's version includes in-frame clones alone and lacks a portion of them. The sample gives 100,000 to 120,000 clones, roughly 88% of which show up once; 3.5% to 4.5% is in the top ten. The sample comprised PBMCs. All receptors derive from a woman in her sixties with lung cancer. Both conserved end residues are part of each CDR3. Each record gives: CDR3 length, D gene, J gene, clone size, V gene, CDR3 DNA, CDR3 protein. D genes are given only for firm matches. Size values are once, few and many counts, or a class for expanded clones, and some rows have none.

cdr3_length: 15; d_call: NA; j_call: TRBJ2-7; clone_size: NA; v_call: TRBV7-3; cdr3_nt: TGTGCCAGCAGCTTGTTAGTGAGACCCCTCTACGAGCAGTACTTC; cdr3_aa: CASSLLVRPLYEQYF
cdr3_length: 15; d_call: TRBD1; j_call: TRBJ1-4; clone_size: once; v_call: TRBV7-2; cdr3_nt: TGTGCCAGCAGCGGCCAGGGGACAGGGTACGAAAAACTGTTTTTT; cdr3_aa: CASSGQGTGYEKLFF
cdr3_length: 12; d_call: NA; j_call: TRBJ2-7; clone_size: once; v_call: TRBV12-3/TRBV12-4; cdr3_nt: TGTGCCAGCAGTGGGGCTGTTTACGAGCAGTACTTC; cdr3_aa: CASSGAVYEQYF
cdr3_length: 14; d_call: NA; j_call: TRBJ1-2; clone_size: NA; v_call: TRBV4-3; cdr3_nt: TGCGCCAGCAGCCAGATAGGGGTTAACTATGGCTACACCTTC; cdr3_aa: CASSQIGVNYGYTF
cdr3_length: 13; d_call: NA; j_call: TRBJ1-1; clone_size: once; v_call: TRBV12-3/TRBV12-4; cdr3_nt: TGTGCCAGCAGTTTAGGGGACCCGAGAGAAGCTTTCTTT; cdr3_aa: CASSLGDPREAFF
cdr3_length: 15; d_call: TRBD1; j_call: TRBJ1-2; clone_size: NA; v_call: TRBV4-1; cdr3_nt: TGCGCCAGCAGCCAAGTGCACAGGGGATTGAATGGCTACACCTTC; cdr3_aa: CASSQVHRGLNGYTF
cdr3_length: 15; d_call: NA; j_call: TRBJ1-5; clone_size: NA; v_call: TRBV19; cdr3_nt: TGTGCCAGTAGTATAGGGGGAAGTAGCAATCAGCCCCAGCATTTT; cdr3_aa: CASSIGGSSNQPQHF
cdr3_length: 11; d_call: NA; j_call: TRBJ2-5; clone_size: NA; v_call: TRBV12-3/TRBV12-4; cdr3_nt: TGTGCCAGCAGTTTACTTGAGACCCAGTACTTC; cdr3_aa: CASSLLETQYF
cdr3_length: 18; d_call: TRBD1; j_call: TRBJ1-3; clone_size: NA; v_call: TRBV14; cdr3_nt: TGTGCCAGCAGACCTGGGACAGGGATCCAGAGCGGCGGAAACACCATATATTTT; cdr3_aa: CASRPGTGIQSGGNTIYF
cdr3_length: 11; d_call: NA; j_call: TRBJ1-2; clone_size: few; v_call: TRBV20-1; cdr3_nt: TGCAGTGCCCGGGGGGCGGGATTCTACACCTTC; cdr3_aa: CSARGAGFYTF
cdr3_length: 15; d_call: TRBD2; j_call: TRBJ2-2; clone_size: NA; v_call: TRBV19; cdr3_nt: TGTGCCAGTAGTATAACTAGCGGGAGTCCCGGGGAGCTGTTTTTT; cdr3_aa: CASSITSGSPGELFF
cdr3_length: 14; d_call: NA; j_call: TRBJ2-5; clone_size: NA; v_call: TRBV27; cdr3_nt: TGTGCCAGCAGGATACAGCTATCTCAAGAGACCCAGTACTTC; cdr3_aa: CASRIQLSQETQYF
cdr3_length: 17; d_call: NA; j_call: TRBJ1-3; clone_size: NA; v_call: TRBV10-3; cdr3_nt: TGTGCCATCAGTGAGTCGGTAGGTGCCAGCTCTGGAAACACCATATATTTT; cdr3_aa: CAISESVGASSGNTIYF
cdr3_length: 16; d_call: NA; j_call: TRBJ1-1; clone_size: NA; v_call: TRBV12-5; cdr3_nt: TGTGCTAGTGCCGAGTCCCTGGGACAATTGAACACTGAAGCTTTCTTT; cdr3_aa: CASAESLGQLNTEAFF
cdr3_length: 13; d_call: NA; j_call: TRBJ2-7; clone_size: NA; v_call: TRBV12-3/TRBV12-4; cdr3_nt: TGTGCCAGCAGTTCCCGGGACCTCTACGAGCAGTACTTC; cdr3_aa: CASSSRDLYEQYF
cdr3_length: 15; d_call: TRBD1; j_call: TRBJ2-7; clone_size: NA; v_call: TRBV6-5; cdr3_nt: TGTGCCAGTTCTCTCGGGACAGGGGAATTCTACGAGCAGTACTTC; cdr3_aa: CASSLGTGEFYEQYF
cdr3_length: 13; d_call: NA; j_call: TRBJ1-1; clone_size: NA; v_call: TRBV11-3; cdr3_nt: TGTGCCAGCAGCGAGGGTTTGTCAACTGAAGCTTTCTTT; cdr3_aa: CASSEGLSTEAFF
cdr3_length: 15; d_call: NA; j_call: TRBJ1-1; clone_size: once; v_call: TRBV5-1; cdr3_nt: TGCGCCAGCAGCTCCCGGGCGGGGTTGGACACTGAAGCTTTCTTT; cdr3_aa: CASSSRAGLDTEAFF
cdr3_length: 13; d_call: NA; j_call: TRBJ1-1; clone_size: NA; v_call: TRBV11-2; cdr3_nt: TGTGCCAGCAGCAGAGGACAGAACACTGAAGCTTTCTTT; cdr3_aa: CASSRGQNTEAFF
cdr3_length: 14; d_call: NA; j_call: TRBJ2-7; clone_size: NA; v_call: TRBV27; cdr3_nt: TGTGCCAGCAAACCGACTAGTTCCCTCTACGAGCAGTACTTC; cdr3_aa: CASKPTSSLYEQYF
cdr3_length: 18; d_call: TRBD2; j_call: TRBJ2-6; clone_size: NA; v_call: TRBV4-1; cdr3_nt: TGCGCCAGCAGCCAAGAGTACGGCGGGAGCTCTGGGGCCAACGTCCTGACTTTC; cdr3_aa: CASSQEYGGSSGANVLTF
cdr3_length: 14; d_call: NA; j_call: TRBJ1-1; clone_size: NA; v_call: TRBV11-1; cdr3_nt: TGTGCCAGCAGCTCCGACAGATCCCGAGCTGAAGCTTTCTTT; cdr3_aa: CASSSDRSRAEAFF
cdr3_length: 17; d_call: TRBD1; j_call: TRBJ1-4; clone_size: NA; v_call: TRBV19; cdr3_nt: TGTGCCAGCACCGGGGACAGTCACTCTGCAACTAATGAAAAACTGTTTTTT; cdr3_aa: CASTGDSHSATNEKLFF
cdr3_length: 16; d_call: NA; j_call: TRBJ1-5; clone_size: NA; v_call: TRBV24-1; cdr3_nt: TGTGCCACCACCTGGGGAGGGGAGGATAGCAATCAGCCCCAGCATTTT; cdr3_aa: CATTWGGEDSNQPQHF
cdr3_length: 14; d_call: NA; j_call: TRBJ1-1; clone_size: once; v_call: TRBV5-1; cdr3_nt: TGCGCCAGCAGCTTGTCCGGTCGGGGGACTGAAGCTTTCTTT; cdr3_aa: CASSLSGRGTEAFF
cdr3_length: 16; d_call: NA; j_call: TRBJ1-1; clone_size: NA; v_call: TRBV18; cdr3_nt: TGTGCCAGCTCACCTCCCCCCGGGGGAATGAACACTGAAGCTTTCTTT; cdr3_aa: CASSPPPGGMNTEAFF
cdr3_length: 15; d_call: NA; j_call: TRBJ2-7; clone_size: few; v_call: TRBV14; cdr3_nt: TGTGCCAGCAGCCTTGGACCGGGGGCCTCCTACGAGCAGTACTTC; cdr3_aa: CASSLGPGASYEQYF
cdr3_length: 16; d_call: NA; j_call: TRBJ2-3; clone_size: NA; v_call: TRBV9; cdr3_nt: TGTGCCAGCAGCGGCAACGGAGGGCGGAGCACAGATACGCAGTATTTT; cdr3_aa: CASSGNGGRSTDTQYF
cdr3_length: 14; d_call: TRBD2; j_call: TRBJ2-1; clone_size: NA; v_call: TRBV7-9; cdr3_nt: TGTGCCAGCAGCTTTAGCGGGGGCAACAATGAGCAGTTCTTC; cdr3_aa: CASSFSGGNNEQFF
cdr3_length: 14; d_call: TRBD2; j_call: TRBJ2-7; clone_size: NA; v_call: TRBV7-2; cdr3_nt: TGTGCCAGCAGCCCCTCTAGCGGGTCCTACGAGCAGTACTTC; cdr3_aa: CASSPSSGSYEQYF
cdr3_length: 15; d_call: NA; j_call: TRBJ2-3; clone_size: few; v_call: TRBV9; cdr3_nt: TGTGCCAGCAGCGTAGAAGGTGGGGGCACAGATACGCAGTATTTT; cdr3_aa: CASSVEGGGTDTQYF
cdr3_length: 15; d_call: NA; j_call: TRBJ2-7; clone_size: NA; v_call: TRBV4-1; cdr3_nt: TGCGCCAGCAGCCAGCAGGGCCCGAGCTCCTACGAGCAGTACTTC; cdr3_aa: CASSQQGPSSYEQYF
cdr3_length: 16; d_call: TRBD1; j_call: TRBJ2-3; clone_size: NA; v_call: TRBV7-2; cdr3_nt: TGTGCCAGCAGCTCTCTCGGACAGGGGAACACAGATACGCAGTATTTT; cdr3_aa: CASSSLGQGNTDTQYF
cdr3_length: 18; d_call: TRBD1; j_call: TRBJ1-4; clone_size: NA; v_call: TRBV7-9; cdr3_nt: TGTGCCAGCAGCCCAACCCGGACAGGGAGGGTGAGAGACGAAAAACTGTTTTTT; cdr3_aa: CASSPTRTGRVRDEKLFF
cdr3_length: 14; d_call: NA; j_call: TRBJ1-1; clone_size: NA; v_call: TRBV3-1/TRBV3-2; cdr3_nt: TGTGCCAGCAGCCAAGGGGAGCGTGTCACTGAAGCTTTCTTT; cdr3_aa: CASSQGERVTEAFF
cdr3_length: 13; d_call: NA; j_call: TRBJ1-1; clone_size: NA; v_call: TRBV28; cdr3_nt: TGTGCCAGCATCCGCAGGGACGACACTGAAGCTTTCTTT; cdr3_aa: CASIRRDDTEAFF
cdr3_length: 15; d_call: TRBD1; j_call: TRBJ2-5; clone_size: NA; v_call: TRBV11-2; cdr3_nt: TGTGCCAGCAGCCAGGCGGACAGGGAACGTGAGACCCAGTACTTC; cdr3_aa: CASSQADRERETQYF
cdr3_length: 17; d_call: NA; j_call: TRBJ2-7; clone_size: few; v_call: TRBV6-2/TRBV6-3; cdr3_nt: TGTGCCAGCAGTTACTCGATGGTACGACTAAGGCCCTACGAGCAGTACTTC; cdr3_aa: CASSYSMVRLRPYEQYF
cdr3_length: 15; d_call: NA; j_call: TRBJ1-4; clone_size: NA; v_call: TRBV9; cdr3_nt: TGTGCCAGCAGCGTAGGCCCCGCAACTAATGAAAAACTGTTTTTT; cdr3_aa: CASSVGPATNEKLFF
cdr3_length: 15; d_call: NA; j_call: TRBJ1-5; clone_size: NA; v_call: TRBV2; cdr3_nt: TGTGCCAGCAGTGAAGGTGGGGGGTCCAGGCAGCCCCAGCATTTT; cdr3_aa: CASSEGGGSRQPQHF
cdr3_length: 16; d_call: NA; j_call: TRBJ1-5; clone_size: NA; v_call: TRBV19; cdr3_nt: TGTGCCAGTAGTATCCCTTTGAAAGGGGCAGGTCAGCCCCAGCATTTT; cdr3_aa: CASSIPLKGAGQPQHF
cdr3_length: 16; d_call: NA; j_call: TRBJ2-3; clone_size: NA; v_call: TRBV4-2; cdr3_nt: TGTGCCAGCAGCCAGCGTATAGCGGCTGGCACAGATACGCAGTATTTT; cdr3_aa: CASSQRIAAGTDTQYF
cdr3_length: 17; d_call: NA; j_call: TRBJ1-5; clone_size: NA; v_call: TRBV19; cdr3_nt: TGTGCCAGTAGTATCCCCCCCCGGGGAGCGGGAGATCAGCCCCAGCATTTT; cdr3_aa: CASSIPPRGAGDQPQHF
cdr3_length: 15; d_call: NA; j_call: TRBJ2-1; clone_size: NA; v_call: TRBV6-5; cdr3_nt: TGTGCCAGCAGCGGGGTGAGGGGAGCCAACAATGAGCAGTTCTTC; cdr3_aa: CASSGVRGANNEQFF
cdr3_length: 16; d_call: TRBD2; j_call: TRBJ2-7; clone_size: NA; v_call: TRBV6-6; cdr3_nt: TGTGCCAGCAGTTACTCGAAGCGGGGGAGCTCCTACGAGCAGTACTTC; cdr3_aa: CASSYSKRGSSYEQYF
cdr3_length: 16; d_call: NA; j_call: TRBJ1-2; clone_size: NA; v_call: TRBV5-6; cdr3_nt: TGTGCCAGCAGCTTGGTGGCAGCTAACAAGAACTATGGCTACACCTTC; cdr3_aa: CASSLVAANKNYGYTF
cdr3_length: 13; d_call: NA; j_call: TRBJ2-3; clone_size: NA; v_call: TRBV12-3/TRBV12-4; cdr3_nt: TGTGCCAGCAGTTTACGGTCCACAGATACGCAGTATTTT; cdr3_aa: CASSLRSTDTQYF
cdr3_length: 13; d_call: TRBD1; j_call: TRBJ1-1; clone_size: NA; v_call: TRBV7-9; cdr3_nt: TGTGCCAGCAGCTTGACAGGGGACACTGAAGCTTTCTTT; cdr3_aa: CASSLTGDTEAFF
cdr3_length: 13; d_call: NA; j_call: TRBJ1-1; clone_size: NA; v_call: TRBV12-3/TRBV12-4; cdr3_nt: TGTGCCAGCAGCTCCTATGAGGGGGCTGAAGCTTTCTTT; cdr3_aa: CASSSYEGAEAFF
cdr3_length: 14; d_call: NA; j_call: TRBJ2-5; clone_size: once; v_call: TRBV7-7; cdr3_nt: TGTGCTAGCAGCTTAGGCGTAGGACAAGAGACCCAGTACTTC; cdr3_aa: CASSLGVGQETQYF
cdr3_length: 16; d_call: TRBD2; j_call: TRBJ2-3; clone_size: NA; v_call: TRBV7-9; cdr3_nt: TGTGCCAGCAGCCCTGAGACTAGCGGGAGCACAGATACGCAGTATTTT; cdr3_aa: CASSPETSGSTDTQYF
cdr3_length: 13; d_call: NA; j_call: TRBJ1-4; clone_size: few; v_call: TRBV4-3; cdr3_nt: TGCGCCAGCAGCCAAGATTTGTGGGAAAAACTGTTTTTT; cdr3_aa: CASSQDLWEKLFF
cdr3_length: 13; d_call: TRBD1; j_call: TRBJ1-2; clone_size: NA; v_call: TRBV7-2; cdr3_nt: TGTGCCAGCAGCTTAACAGGGGTGCGTGGCTACACCTTC; cdr3_aa: CASSLTGVRGYTF
cdr3_length: 14; d_call: NA; j_call: TRBJ1-4; clone_size: NA; v_call: TRBV5-1; cdr3_nt: TGCGCCAGCAGCTTGCTTCCGGACCGTGAAAAACTGTTTTTT; cdr3_aa: CASSLLPDREKLFF
cdr3_length: 13; d_call: NA; j_call: TRBJ1-1; clone_size: NA; v_call: TRBV7-2; cdr3_nt: TGTGCCAGCAGCCCACAGGGAGACACTGAAGCTTTCTTT; cdr3_aa: CASSPQGDTEAFF